This T cell receptor (beta chain) was captured by sequencing in a study of tumor and adjacent non-tumor tissue in lung cancer. Study-level information: The patients, roughly 10 men and roughly 5 women, were about 30 to 76 with stage I to III disease. Each sample yielded 3.5 million to 5 million productive TCRbeta reads on average. Whole-study findings and limits: Patients with more diverse tumor TCRs had worse survival. Significantly higher TCR diversity was found in tumor than normal lung.

The CDR3 covers 15 residues. TCRbeta libraries were built with three rounds of nested PCR, modified from ARM-PCR. TCRdb recomputed calls from the multiplex PCR reads with MiXCR, one row per CDR3 protein. The table lists about 100,000 distinct CDR3 sequences, 65% of them singletons. No cell sorting was done before RNA was extracted from the tissue. More than 3 cm separated this lung sample from the edge of the tumor. Notes on this clonotype: Its antigen is unknown. Its ends do not fully match the called genes, so a read error is possible.

This receptor was obtained from a man aged 25 to 45 with non-small cell lung cancer. Sequenced sample: distant non-tumor lung tissue. V and J are TRBV12-3 or TRBV12-4 and TRBJ2-2, with 9 bases fitting TRBD1. The CDR3 protein is CASTVATGGPGKLVF. The CDR3 coding sequence is TGTGCCAGCACTGTCGCGACAGGGGGTCCCGGGAAGCTGGTTTTT.